This TCR beta chain appears in the sequencing data of a study of early T cells in non-severe SARS-CoV-2 infection. This clonotype was found a few times. The TCR library protocol attached unique molecular identifiers to the individual cDNA molecules. TCRdb reanalysed the 5' RACE reads using MiXCR and keeps one entry per CDR3 protein. The table shows roughly 80,000 distinct CDR3 sequences, with around 11% occurring only once. The CDR3 loop spans 16 amino acids. V lost 0 bases and J lost 2, with 13 bases in between. Germline loops: CDR1 SGDLS, CDR2 YYNGEE. The TCR sequence derives from an adult who was a healthcare worker with PCR-confirmed SARS-CoV-2 infection or an uninfected control (not recorded which). The chain joins TRBV9 to TRBJ2-3; possibly TRBD2 for D (5 bases). Sequencing used whole blood, obtained at baseline. The CDR3 loop is CASSVGTAISTDTQYF. The DNA of the CDR3 is TGTGCCAGCAGCGTAGGGACTGCTATCTCCACAGATACGCAGTATTTT.